Following are 13 T cell receptor beta chains from one sample sequenced in a study of blood T cell repertoires in COVID-19. Profiling relied on immunoSEQ multiplex PCR, and the TCRdb table lists in-frame clones only, not all of them. The table records about 170,000 clones, around 80% of them present only once. The sample consisted of peripheral blood. These receptors came from a woman older than 75 with acute or convalescent COVID-19.

This clone was detected only a few times. V gene TRBV5-1 combines with J gene TRBJ2-7; D may be TRBD2 (5 bases). Germline lookup yields CDR1 SGHRS and CDR2 YFSETQ. This CDR3 region has 14 residues. The germline V and J ends were trimmed by 4 bases and 0 bases, with 11 bases remaining between them. The CDR3 DNA follows: TGCGCCAGCAGCGATAGCGCATTCTCCTACGAGCAGTACTTC. Translating it yields CASSDSAFSYEQYF.

This CDR3 reads CASGSNLGTDTQYF. Here the CDR3 DNA reads TGTGCTAGTGGTTCCAACTTAGGCACAGATACGCAGTATTTT. The chain employs TRBV12-5 and TRBJ2-3, with no clear D. This CDR3 is built from 14 residues. From germline, CDR1 is LGHNT and CDR2 FRNRAP. Trimming pared 4 bases from V and 1 base from J, leaving 9 bases between. The variable domain in full, with the rest retrieved from reference TRBV12-5 and TRBJ2-3, is DARVTQTPRHKVTEMGQEVTMRCQPILGHNTVFWYRQTMMQGLELLAYFRNRAPLDDSGMPKDRFSAEMPDATLATLKIQPSEPRDSAVYFCASGSNLGTDTQYFGPGTRLTVL.

The V and J genes are TRBV19 and TRBJ2-3, with TRBD1 as a possible D gene (6 bases). The CDR3 is made up of 15 amino acids. CDR1 and CDR2 (germline): LNHDA, SQIVND (reference sequence). Trimming left V 3 bases short and J 2 bases short, with 12 bases between. The CDR3 is CASSMGTGITDTQYF. The CDR3 DNA follows: TGTGCCAGTAGTATGGGTACAGGGATCACAGATACGCAGTATTTT. Looking up the rest from reference TRBV19 and TRBJ2-3 gives the full variable domain: DGGITQSPKYLFRKEGQNVTLSCEQNLNHDAMYWYRQDPGQGLRLIYYSQIVNDFQKGDIAEGYSVSREKKESFPLTVTSAQKNPTAFYLCASSMGTGITDTQYFGPGTRLTVL.

The V call is TRBV3-1 (or the pseudogene TRBV3-2), the J call TRBJ2-3; D is uncertain. V was clipped by 4 bases and J by 2 bases, with 7 bases between them. The CDR3 covers 13 residues. Germline V gene sequence: CDR1 LGHDT, CDR2 YNNKEL (reference sequence). This CDR3 is CASSPRITDTQYF. CDR3 in DNA: TGTGCCAGCAGCCCGAGAATCACAGATACGCAGTATTTT.

This clone was recorded a few times. This chain links TRBV9 with TRBJ2-7, with 13 bases lining up with TRBD2. CDR3 length equals 14 residues. V was clipped by 4 bases and J by 7 bases; unmatched bases: 5. Germline lookup yields CDR1 SGDLS and CDR2 YYNGEE. CDR3 nucleotide sequence: TGTGCCAGCAGCTCCGGACTAGCGGGAGTTGAGCAGTACTTC. Translating gives CASSSGLAGVEQYF.

This clone has more than one count but fewer than ten. The rearrangement uses TRBV5-1 and TRBJ1-2, with 8 bases fitting TRBD1. CDR1 is SGHRS, CDR2 YFSETQ, per germline. The CDR3 has 16 residues. The V segment lost 4 bases and the J segment 7 bases; nucleotides outside the gene matches: 15. Here the CDR3 reads CASSRLTLTGEGGYTF. Written as DNA, the CDR3 is TGCGCCAGCAGCCGCCTAACTCTGACAGGGGAGGGTGGCTACACCTTC.

This chain joins TRBV6-5 and TRBJ2-1; 8 bases line up with TRBD2. The CDR3 contains 15 residues. The germline V gene has CDR1 MNHEY and CDR2 SVGAGI. Unmatched junction bases numbered 8, after V lost 8 bases and J lost 2 bases. The CDR3 region is CASLSREGPYNEQFF. CDR3 in DNA: TGTGCCAGCCTCTCCCGGGAGGGACCCTACAATGAGCAGTTCTTC.

The chain couples TRBV10-3 to TRBJ2-7; 8 bases match TRBD2. The trim removed 4 bases at V and 0 bases at J, leaving 8 bases unmatched. Germline V lookup: CDR1 ENHRY, CDR2 SYGVKD. CDR3 length: 16 amino acids. The CDR3: CAISGGSGTSSYEQYF. Written as DNA, the CDR3 is TGTGCCATCAGTGGTGGTAGCGGGACGAGCTCCTACGAGCAGTACTTC.

This clone showed up just a few times. The J gene is TRBJ2-1, the V gene TRBV7-9, with 8 bases identical to TRBD1. Germline values: CDR1 SEHNR, CDR2 FQNEAQ (reference sequence). The V gene end was trimmed by 5 bases and the J gene end by 0 bases; junction bases not matched to a gene: 9. There are 17 residues in the CDR3. CDR3 loop: CASSLQWTGSSYNEQFF. The CDR3 DNA reads TGTGCCAGCAGCCTACAATGGACAGGGAGCTCCTACAATGAGCAGTTCTTC.

The V gene is TRBV12-3 or TRBV12-4, the J gene TRBJ2-7; D may be TRBD2 (6 bases). The V end lost 8 bases, the J end lost 0 bases, and 8 bases lay between the germline ends. This CDR3 has 12 amino acids. The CDR3 loop is CASAGPSYEQYF. The CDR3 bases are TGTGCCAGCGCGGGACCCTCCTACGAGCAGTACTTC.

This clone came up once. The chain combines TRBV12-3 or TRBV12-4 with TRBJ1-5; perhaps TRBD1 as D (6 bases). V was shortened by 6 bases and J by 4 bases, with 10 bases between the two germline ends. CDR3 length: 13 residues. The CDR3 sequence is CASSFTGNQPQHF. CDR3 bases: TGTGCCAGCAGCTTCACAGGGAATCAGCCCCAGCATTTT.

The chain is built from TRBV29-1 and TRBJ2-2, with D possibly matching TRBD1 (6 bases). The germline V and J ends were trimmed by 6 bases and 4 bases, with 9 bases remaining between them. Germline V gene sequence: CDR1 SQVTM, CDR2 ANQGSEA. The CDR3 is 12 amino acids. The CDR3 DNA reads TGCAGCGTCTACAGGGTCACCGGGGAGCTGTTTTTT. This codes for CSVYRVTGELFF.

The J gene is TRBJ1-2, the V gene TRBV10-3; the D is unclear. This CDR3 region has 14 residues. The germline V and J ends were trimmed by 0 bases and 4 bases, with 9 bases remaining between them. The germline CDR1 and CDR2 sequences are ENHRY and SYGVKD. As DNA, the CDR3 is TGTGCCATCAGTGAGTCGAGGCAGCCCTATGGCTACACCTTC. Amino acids: CAISESRQPYGYTF.